This T cell receptor beta chain was documented in a study of blood T cell repertoires in COVID-19. For the study at large: Specimens from acute and convalescent COVID-19 originated in the United States, Italy and Spain.

Germline lookup yields CDR1 MRHNA and CDR2 SNTAGT. This CDR3 comprises 21 residues. Losses at the gene ends were 0 bases for V and 2 bases for J; bases not matched to a gene: 18. Method: immunoSEQ multiplex PCR; TCRdb's copy keeps in-frame clones and lacks some. Of just over 150,000 clones in the sample, over 75% are singletons; the top ten hold around 15%. The receptor comes from a woman aged 40 to 50 with acute or convalescent COVID-19. The rearrangement links TRBV6-4 to TRBJ1-5, with TRBD1 identical over 8 bases. The material sequenced was peripheral blood. In DNA, the CDR3 is TGTGCCAGCAGTGACTCTGGTGGACAGGGAAGGGTAATTTGGGGCAATCAGCCCCAGCATTTT. It is translated as CASSDSGGQGRVIWGNQPQHF.